The following is a T cell receptor beta chain sequence with its context. Its antigen is still unknown. Within one base of it there is no much larger clone, and no base qualities were kept. This sample was taken from a study of CD8 T cells in Susac syndrome (dated by TCRdb to the late 2010s). Study-level background: Repertoire sequencing was used to test whether CD8+ T cell activation and differentiation in Susac syndrome was antigen driven. Results the study describes overall, beyond this receptor: The number of individuals in the TCR sequencing and HLA analysis was acknowledged as relatively small.

Looking up the germline V gene yields CDR1 SNHLY and CDR2 FYNNEI. Spanning cysteine to phenylalanine, the CDR3 consists of 15 amino acids. Solely the CDR3 DNA is kept, with 45 bases framed from the first base. A distance of 15 bases separates the germline ends of V and J, which lose 6 bases and 3 bases respectively. RNA was extracted with the RNeasy kit and about 0.45 to 1 ug was reverse transcribed using random hexamers. The immunoSEQ multiplex PCR assay, covering 54 Vbeta and 13 Jbeta segments, was used to amplify TCR beta CDR3 regions. To correct PCR amplification bias, a synthetic template baseline was used for both primer optimization and computational correction. The study's own analysis went as follows. Only productive sequences were kept, with reads annotated to V, D and J genes according to IMGT and analyzed in immunoSEQ Analyzer. To calculate clonality, Shannon entropy was normalized by log2 of the number of productive unique sequences and then subtracted from one. For each patient and control, public and private clones were evaluated among the 100 most prevalent clones. Susac-specific clones were defined as absent from healthy and MS cohorts, roughly 1,100 published viral clones and other ImmuneACCESS disease sequences. TCRdb trimmed public reads at Q25 via fastp, called clones via MiXCR and kept in-frame beta chains. For every CDR3 protein sequence, its rows merge into one entry that carries the most common genes and DNA. The V and J calls were determined by TCRdb, not by the authors. Counted in this sample were around 170,000 distinct CDR3 sequences; around 90% of them appeared once. Jointly, the top ten make up around 0.075% of the sample.

High-throughput TCR beta sequencing profiled peripheral blood CD8+ and CD4+ T cells from healthy donors, Susac syndrome patients and multiple sclerosis patients. Healthy donors were included as age- and sex-matched controls. Bulk CD8+ and CD4+ T cells were purified magnetically by negative isolation, whereas CD8+ TEMRA cells were enriched by FACS. Blood was drawn into EDTA tubes, processed within 24 hours, and PBMCs were isolated by density gradient centrifugation. PBMCs intended for TCR sequencing were cryopreserved in liquid nitrogen and thawed later in a water bath at 37 degrees C. A purity of at least 90% was achieved for sorted or isolated CD4+, CD8+ and CD8+ TEMRA cells.

Here the chain combines TRBV2 and TRBJ2-1; the D gene is perhaps TRBD1, from 6 matching bases. The TCR was taken from a human donor in good health. The sequenced sample was CD4+ T cells from PBMCs. CDR3 region: CASSDQGPLYNEQFF. The base sequence is TGTGCCAGCAGCGACCAGGGGCCCCTCTACAATGAGCAGTTCTTC.